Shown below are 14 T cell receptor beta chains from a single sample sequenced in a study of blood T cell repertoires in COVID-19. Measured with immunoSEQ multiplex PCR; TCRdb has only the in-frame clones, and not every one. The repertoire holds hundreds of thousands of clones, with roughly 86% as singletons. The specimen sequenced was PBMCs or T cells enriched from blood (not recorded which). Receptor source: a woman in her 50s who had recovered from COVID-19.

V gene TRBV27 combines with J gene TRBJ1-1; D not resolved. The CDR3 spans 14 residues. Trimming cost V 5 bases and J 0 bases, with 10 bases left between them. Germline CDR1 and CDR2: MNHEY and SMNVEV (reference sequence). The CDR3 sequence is CASSPLGMNTEAFF. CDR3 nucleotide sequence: TGTGCCAGCAGTCCTCTGGGCATGAACACTGAAGCTTTCTTT.

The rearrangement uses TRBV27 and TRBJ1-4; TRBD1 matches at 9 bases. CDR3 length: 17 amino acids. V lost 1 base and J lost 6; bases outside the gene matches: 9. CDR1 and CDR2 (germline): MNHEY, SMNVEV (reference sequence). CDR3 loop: CASSLWSTGGADEKLFF. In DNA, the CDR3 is TGTGCCAGCAGTTTATGGTCAACAGGGGGCGCAGATGAAAAACTGTTTTTT.

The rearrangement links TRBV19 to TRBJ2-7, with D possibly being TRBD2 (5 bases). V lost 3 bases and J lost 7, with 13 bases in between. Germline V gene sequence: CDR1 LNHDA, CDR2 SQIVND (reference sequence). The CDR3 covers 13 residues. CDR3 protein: CASSIAEGIEQYF. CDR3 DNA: TGTGCCAGTAGTATCGCCGAGGGAATTGAGCAGTACTTC.

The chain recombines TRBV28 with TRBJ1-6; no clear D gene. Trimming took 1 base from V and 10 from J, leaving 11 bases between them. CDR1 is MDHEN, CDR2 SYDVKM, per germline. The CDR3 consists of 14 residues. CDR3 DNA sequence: TGTGCCAGCAGTTTATACCGGGGTGGATCACCCCTCCACTTT. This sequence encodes CASSLYRGGSPLHF.

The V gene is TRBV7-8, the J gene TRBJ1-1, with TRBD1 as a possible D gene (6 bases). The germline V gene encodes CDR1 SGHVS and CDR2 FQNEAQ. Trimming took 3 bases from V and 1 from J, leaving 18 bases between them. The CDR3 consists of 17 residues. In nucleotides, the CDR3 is TGTGCCAGCAGCTTCACAGGGATTCTCGGGACGAACACTGAAGCTTTCTTT. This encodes CASSFTGILGTNTEAFF.

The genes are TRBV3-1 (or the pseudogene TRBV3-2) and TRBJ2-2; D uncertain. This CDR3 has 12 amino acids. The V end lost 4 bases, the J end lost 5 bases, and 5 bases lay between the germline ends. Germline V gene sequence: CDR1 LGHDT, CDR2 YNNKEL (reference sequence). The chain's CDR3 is CASSPNTGELFF. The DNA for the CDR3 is TGTGCCAGCAGCCCAAATACCGGGGAGCTGTTTTTT.

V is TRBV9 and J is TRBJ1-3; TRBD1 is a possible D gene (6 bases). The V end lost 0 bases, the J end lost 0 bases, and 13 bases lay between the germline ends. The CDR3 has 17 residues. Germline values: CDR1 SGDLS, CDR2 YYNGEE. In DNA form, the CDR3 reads TGTGCCAGCAGCGTAGTCCCCCAGGGGCTCTCTGGAAACACCATATATTTT. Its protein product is CASSVVPQGLSGNTIYF.

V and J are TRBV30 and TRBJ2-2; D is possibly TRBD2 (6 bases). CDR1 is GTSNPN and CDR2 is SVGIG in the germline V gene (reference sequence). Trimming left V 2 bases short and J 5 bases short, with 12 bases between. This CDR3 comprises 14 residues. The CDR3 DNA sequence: TGTGCCTGGAGTAAATTAGCGGTTACCGGGGAGCTGTTTTTT. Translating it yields CAWSKLAVTGELFF.

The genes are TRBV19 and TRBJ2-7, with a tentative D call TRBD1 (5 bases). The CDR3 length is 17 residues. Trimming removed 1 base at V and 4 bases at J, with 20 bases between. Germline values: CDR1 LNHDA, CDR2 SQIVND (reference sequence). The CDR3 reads CASSIAPSSQGRYEQYF. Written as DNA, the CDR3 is TGTGCCAGTAGTATAGCCCCCTCGTCGCAGGGTCGGTACGAGCAGTACTTC.

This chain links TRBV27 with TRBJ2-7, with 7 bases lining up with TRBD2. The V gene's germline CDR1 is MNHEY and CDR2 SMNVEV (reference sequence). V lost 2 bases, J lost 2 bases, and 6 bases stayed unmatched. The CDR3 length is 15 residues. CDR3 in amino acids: CASSLEAGATYEQYF. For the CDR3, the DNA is TGTGCCAGCAGTTTAGAGGCGGGAGCCACCTACGAGCAGTACTTC.

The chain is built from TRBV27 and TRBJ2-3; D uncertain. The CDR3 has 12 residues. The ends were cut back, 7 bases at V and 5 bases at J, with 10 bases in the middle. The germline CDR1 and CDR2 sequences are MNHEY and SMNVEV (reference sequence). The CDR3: CASKSSGDTQYF. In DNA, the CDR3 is TGTGCCAGCAAGTCCTCGGGAGATACGCAGTATTTT.

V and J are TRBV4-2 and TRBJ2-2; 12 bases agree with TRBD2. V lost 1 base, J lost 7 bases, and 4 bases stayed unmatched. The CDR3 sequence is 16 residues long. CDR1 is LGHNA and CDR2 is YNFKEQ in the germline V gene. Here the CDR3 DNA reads TGTGCCAGCAGCCAAGGACCGACTAGCGGGAGCGGGGAGCTGTTTTTT. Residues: CASSQGPTSGSGELFF.

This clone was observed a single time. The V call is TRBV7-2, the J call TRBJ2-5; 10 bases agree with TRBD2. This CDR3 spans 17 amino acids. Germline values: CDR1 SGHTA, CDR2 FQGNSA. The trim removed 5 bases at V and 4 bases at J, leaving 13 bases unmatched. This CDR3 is CASSRRRLSGRGETQYF. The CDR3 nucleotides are TGTGCCAGCAGCCGGCGCCGTCTAAGCGGGAGGGGAGAGACCCAGTACTTC. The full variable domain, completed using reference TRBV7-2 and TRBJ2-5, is GAGVSQSPSNKVTEKGKDVELRCDPISGHTALYWYRQSLGQGLEFLIYFQGNSAPDKSGLPSDRFSAERTGGSVSTLTIQRTQQEDSAVYLCASSRRRLSGRGETQYFGPGTRLLVL.

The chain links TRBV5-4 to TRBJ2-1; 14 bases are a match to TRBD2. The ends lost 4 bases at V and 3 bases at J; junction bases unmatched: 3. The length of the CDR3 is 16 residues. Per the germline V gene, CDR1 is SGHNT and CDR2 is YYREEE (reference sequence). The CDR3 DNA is TGTGCCAGCAGCACAGGGACTAGCGGGAGCTACAATGAGCAGTTCTTC. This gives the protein CASSTGTSGSYNEQFF.